A selection of T cell receptor beta chains follows, all from one sample in a study of shared clonotypes between healthy human individuals. Profiling relied on immunoSEQ multiplex PCR, and the TCRdb table lists in-frame clones only, not all of them. The data contain approximately 1.5 million clones, 98% of them singletons. Sequencing input: naive CD4+ T cells sorted from blood. The source of these receptors is a man aged 25-45 years in good health. CDR3s include the opening cysteine and the closing phenylalanine or tryptophan. Fields, in order: CDR3 protein, CDR3 DNA, V gene, clone size, J gene, D gene. D genes are given only for firm matches. Some rows mark clone size as missing; the rest say once, few, many or name a class of expanded clone.

CDR3: CASSFRVDAYGYTF; DNA: TGTGCCAGCAGCTTTAGGGTCGACGCCTATGGCTACACCTTC; V: TRBV5-6; size: -; J: TRBJ1-2; D: -
CDR3: CSVEVVWGSGELFF; DNA: TGCAGCGTTGAGGTGGTTTGGGGGTCGGGGGAGCTGTTTTTT; V: TRBV29-1; size: -; J: TRBJ2-2; D: -
CDR3: CASSLKATSGQYNEQFF; DNA: TGTGCCAGCTCATTGAAAGCTACTAGCGGGCAATACAATGAGCAGTTCTTC; V: TRBV18; size: -; J: TRBJ2-1; D: TRBD2
CDR3: CASSLTGYEQYF; DNA: TGTGCCAGCAGCCTGACAGGCTACGAGCAGTACTTC; V: TRBV7-9; size: -; J: TRBJ2-7; D: -
CDR3: CASSYRGYEQYF; DNA: TGTGCCAGCAGTTACCGGGGTTACGAGCAGTACTTC; V: TRBV27; size: -; J: TRBJ2-7; D: -
CDR3: CASAPRSPYEQYF; DNA: TGTGCCAGCGCACCACGTTCCCCTTACGAGCAGTACTTC; V: TRBV2; size: once; J: TRBJ2-7; D: -
CDR3: CSVVTGRSGYTF; DNA: TGCAGCGTTGTGACAGGGAGAAGTGGCTACACCTTC; V: TRBV29-1; size: -; J: TRBJ1-2; D: TRBD1
CDR3: CASSLSVVLRGLNRYEQYF; DNA: TGTGCCAGCAGCTTAAGCGTCGTGCTGAGGGGACTAAATCGATACGAGCAGTACTTC; V: TRBV7-8; size: once; J: TRBJ2-7; D: TRBD2
CDR3: CASSFRGSSGNTIYF; DNA: TGTGCCAGCAGCTTTAGGGGGTCTTCTGGAAACACCATATATTTT; V: TRBV5-5; size: -; J: TRBJ1-3; D: -
CDR3: CASSLDPWGDYGYTF; DNA: TGTGCCAGCAGCTTAGACCCTTGGGGGGATTATGGCTACACCTTC; V: TRBV7-9; size: -; J: TRBJ1-2; D: -
CDR3: CASSEGNRGGETEAFF; DNA: TGTGCCAGCAGTGAAGGGAACAGAGGGGGCGAGACTGAAGCTTTCTTT; V: TRBV2; size: -; J: TRBJ1-1; D: TRBD1
CDR3: CASSSDRDRPITGELFF; DNA: TGTGCCAGCAGCTCAGATCGGGACAGGCCGATCACCGGGGAGCTGTTTTTT; V: TRBV5-4; size: -; J: TRBJ2-2; D: TRBD1
CDR3: CASSYSYRSIGNEQFF; DNA: TGTGCCAGCAGTTACTCGTACAGGAGTATTGGGAATGAGCAGTTCTTC; V: TRBV6-5; size: -; J: TRBJ2-1; D: -
CDR3: CASSYTGTGGGQPQHF; DNA: TGTGCCAGCAGTTACACCGGGACAGGGGGCGGTCAGCCCCAGCATTTT; V: TRBV6-6; size: -; J: TRBJ1-5; D: TRBD1
CDR3: CASSLEVSGYNEQFF; DNA: TGTGCCAGCAGCTTGGAGGTTAGCGGCTACAATGAGCAGTTCTTC; V: TRBV5-5; size: -; J: TRBJ2-1; D: -
CDR3: CASSFRTGVDEQYF; DNA: TGCGCCAGCAGCTTTCGGACAGGGGTGGACGAGCAGTACTTC; V: TRBV5-1; size: -; J: TRBJ2-7; D: TRBD1
CDR3: CSVEGTSGSWGTDTQYF; DNA: TGCAGCGTTGAAGGGACTAGCGGGAGTTGGGGCACAGATACGCAGTATTTT; V: TRBV29-1; size: once; J: TRBJ2-3; D: TRBD2
CDR3: CASSPRNPGLAGGPAQFF; DNA: TGTGCCAGCAGCCCGCGGAACCCAGGACTAGCGGGAGGGCCAGCCCAGTTCTTC; V: TRBV7-2; size: -; J: TRBJ2-1; D: TRBD2
CDR3: CASTQVPNQPQHF; DNA: TGTGCCAGCACTCAGGTCCCGAATCAGCCCCAGCATTTT; V: TRBV2; size: -; J: TRBJ1-5; D: -
CDR3: CASSPPIGYSSDGNTIYF; DNA: TGTGCCAGCTCACCACCAATAGGTTATTCGTCCGATGGAAACACCATATATTTT; V: TRBV18; size: -; J: TRBJ1-3; D: -
CDR3: CASSLGTAGTDTQYF; DNA: TGTGCCAGTAGTCTAGGGACGGCGGGCACAGATACGCAGTATTTT; V: TRBV19; size: -; J: TRBJ2-3; D: -
CDR3: CASSVGTPSGNTIYF; DNA: TGTGCCAGCAGTGTTGGGACACCATCTGGAAACACCATATATTTT; V: TRBV2; size: -; J: TRBJ1-3; D: -
CDR3: CAISDPGRSSYNEQFF; DNA: TGTGCCATCAGTGACCCCGGGAGGAGCTCCTACAATGAGCAGTTCTTC; V: TRBV10-3; size: -; J: TRBJ2-1; D: TRBD2
CDR3: CASSSPRGRDYEQFF; DNA: TGTGCCAGCAGCTCCCCCCGCGGGAGGGATTATGAGCAGTTCTTC; V: TRBV7-6; size: -; J: TRBJ2-1; D: TRBD2
CDR3: CASSLGINEKLFF; DNA: TGTGCCAGCAGCCTAGGAATAAATGAAAAACTGTTTTTT; V: TRBV5-6; size: -; J: TRBJ1-4; D: -
CDR3: CASSFGRGLETQYF; DNA: TGTGCCAGCAGCTTCGGCAGGGGTCTAGAGACCCAGTACTTC; V: TRBV7-2; size: once; J: TRBJ2-5; D: -
CDR3: CASSPKLGGSYSTDTQYF; DNA: TGTGCCAGCAGCCCCAAATTGGGGGGCTCATATAGCACAGATACGCAGTATTTT; V: TRBV7-9; size: -; J: TRBJ2-3; D: -
CDR3: CASSYTVNEQFF; DNA: TGTGCCAGCAGTTACACAGTCAATGAGCAGTTCTTC; V: TRBV6-6; size: -; J: TRBJ2-1; D: -
CDR3: CASSLFAGGGTGELFF; DNA: TGTGCCAGCAGCTTATTTGCAGGGGGAGGCACCGGGGAGCTGTTTTTT; V: TRBV7-9; size: -; J: TRBJ2-2; D: -
CDR3: CASSTHTLRRTSGVTRRSYNEQFF; DNA: TGTGCCAGCAGTACTCATACCCTCCGTCGGACTAGCGGGGTCACCAGACGAAGTTACAATGAGCAGTTCTTC; V: TRBV27; size: -; J: TRBJ2-1; D: TRBD2
CDR3: CASSDTGGSNTGELFF; DNA: TGTGCCAGCAGCGACACAGGAGGATCGAACACCGGGGAGCTGTTTTTT; V: TRBV7-6; size: -; J: TRBJ2-2; D: -
CDR3: CASSAMVDRGTDTQYF; DNA: TGTGCCAGCAGCGCTATGGTGGACAGGGGCACAGATACGCAGTATTTT; V: TRBV9; size: -; J: TRBJ2-3; D: TRBD1
CDR3: CASSLRGTVSDQPQHF; DNA: TGTGCCAGCAGTTTAAGGGGGACGGTATCGGATCAGCCCCAGCATTTT; V: TRBV27; size: -; J: TRBJ1-5; D: -
CDR3: CASSFGLQGPDTQYF; DNA: TGTGCCAGCAGTTTTGGGTTACAGGGCCCAGATACGCAGTATTTT; V: TRBV27; size: -; J: TRBJ2-3; D: -
CDR3: CASSLDRGGYTF; DNA: TGCGCCAGCAGCTTGGACAGGGGTGGCTACACCTTC; V: TRBV5-1; size: -; J: TRBJ1-2; D: TRBD1
CDR3: CASSISPPGVYGYTF; DNA: TGCGCCAGCAGCATCTCTCCCCCAGGGGTCTATGGCTACACCTTC; V: TRBV4-3; size: -; J: TRBJ1-2; D: -
CDR3: CSVGKTSGRADEQFF; DNA: TGCAGCGTTGGAAAGACTAGCGGGAGGGCGGATGAGCAGTTCTTC; V: TRBV29-1; size: -; J: TRBJ2-1; D: TRBD2
CDR3: CASSLAEANTEAFF; DNA: TGTGCCAGCAGCTTAGCCGAAGCGAACACTGAAGCTTTCTTT; V: TRBV7-2; size: -; J: TRBJ1-1; D: -
CDR3: CASSPQPYEQYF; DNA: TGTGCCAGCTCACCACAGCCCTACGAGCAGTACTTC; V: TRBV18; size: once; J: TRBJ2-7; D: -
CDR3: CASSLTRDRHLHF; DNA: TGTGCCAGCAGTTTAACCCGGGACAGGCACCTACATTTT; V: TRBV27; size: -; J: TRBJ1-5; D: TRBD1